This T cell receptor beta chain was recorded in a study of blood T cell repertoires in COVID-19. A single count supports this clone. Profiled with immunoSEQ multiplex PCR; TCRdb holds only in-frame clones, not every one. The table shows under 70,000 clones, with around 90% occurring only once. Trimming removed 2 bases from V and 5 bases from J; junction bases left unmatched: 8. The CDR3 is 16 amino acids. CDR1 is SGHVS, CDR2 FQNEAQ, per germline. The source of this sequence is a man in his fifties or sixties with active COVID-19. The sample was peripheral blood. The chain uses TRBV7-8 and TRBJ2-1, with TRBD1 matching 8 bases. The CDR3 reads CASSLRVQGANNEQFF. CDR3 DNA sequence: TGTGCCAGCAGCTTAAGGGTGCAGGGGGCGAACAATGAGCAGTTCTTC.